This T cell receptor beta chain derives from a study of cytomegalovirus exposure and HLA in healthy donors (dated by TCRdb to about 2017). Study-level background: An earlier analysis of approximately 640 of the donors reported 250 to 300 Gb of sequence data and approximately 110 million unique TCR beta sequences from 190 million or so T cells. Class I and class II HLA loci were covered by the typing at four-digit resolution. An early release covering 500 to 750 HLA-typed donors comprised approximately 290 gigabases of sequencing data and some 79 million unique TCR sequences. The T cell repertoires of around 670 subjects were profiled by immunosequencing and related to cytomegalovirus serostatus. Rather than drawing on any new phenotypic data, the later analysis identified candidate immune exposures from TCR beta sequences and the way those sequences occurred across donors. The genetic ancestry cluster associated with self-reported Caucasian donors included 80% to 90% of the roughly 400 genotyped donors. In addition to the first cohort of approximately 670 subjects, a separate validation cohort of over 90 different subjects was used. The aim of the study was to test whether cataloging public T cell receptors could identify signatures of past pathogen exposure. Among about 390 genotyped donors of the cohort, an average of about 240,000 unique TCR beta nucleotide sequences were sequenced per donor, roughly a sixth of them non-productive. Every repertoire in the discovery cohort had been generated on one and the same sequencing platform. Donor age, sex, ethnicity and CMV serostatus were compiled together with the repertoire data. To predict cytomegalovirus infection status, the study brought together high-throughput TCR immunosequencing, statistical association of individual TCRs with disease status, and machine learning. In a later genetic analysis, genome-wide SNP genotypes for about 60% of the 666 donors were used, and that subset was treated as a discovery cohort. The number of donors typed differed by locus, with roughly 620-630 for A, B, C, DRB1 and DQB1, roughly 520 for DQA1, 606 for DPA1, and some 470 for DPB1. Four or five DR-DQ haplotypes were handled as single units for association and clustering, since linkage in the cohort was strong. A later analysis re-analyzed previously published TCR beta repertoires from 600 to 850 donors and added high-resolution HLA genotyping to study TCR occurrence patterns. An earlier analysis of around 580 of the donors used high-throughput TCR beta sequencing to judge whether each TCR beta V gene segment behaved as functional or pseudogenic. Broad study findings and their caveats: Across donors, most TCR sequences were observed very rarely, whereas some public TCRs were present in many individuals. Compared with equally common non-associated chains, HLA-associated TCR beta chains in a later analysis were more clonally expanded and had lower generation probabilities. Correlated functional status among segregating V segments might reflect linkage disequilibrium, but an unknown experimental factor could not be ruled out. When HLA alleles, especially DR and DQ, strongly co-occurred, TCR associations were difficult to assign to individual alleles. A group of highly shared sequence variants was considered likely to be a technical artifact of the sequencing pipeline. In an earlier analysis of around 600 of the donors, most TCR beta V segments appeared in productive rearrangements about 90% or about 30% of the time, broadly matching IMGT annotations. Sequencing depth was assumed to be roughly uniform across donors in the presence/absence analyses, though that assumption may not hold. The authors suggested that the approach could potentially be extended to other disease states and immunological phenotypes. A further reported finding was that TCR beta sequences accurately predicted the HLA-A and HLA-B alleles for most subjects in the first cohort. HLA typing was unavailable for some donors at each locus, so association tests used only the typed subset. For the cohort, immune exposure information was limited to CMV serostatus. A later analysis associated around 16,000 TCR beta sequences with specific HLA alleles at a false discovery rate of 0.05. A later analysis found that most CMV-associated TCR beta chains appeared HLA-restricted, with HLA associations seemingly driven largely by CMV exposure. Because counts were too low, seventeen rarely observed V segments, including chromosome 9 orphons, were excluded from the earlier analysis of 500 to 700 of the donors. In vitro tests confirmed that a few of the cytomegalovirus-associated TCR beta chains recognize cytomegalovirus antigens. In a later genetic analysis, fewer N-insertions in productive TCRs were reported among donors in an Asian-associated ancestry cluster than the approximately 670-donor mean. In both the original and validation cohorts, the classifier was reported to diagnose cytomegalovirus status with high specificity and sensitivity. In a later genetic analysis, a missense DCLRE1C variant was associated with V-gene and J-gene trimming of TCR beta chains, and the association was replicated in an independent cohort. Several of the top co-occurrence clusters appeared to be linked to parvovirus B19, influenza, CMV and Epstein-Barr virus, according to a later analysis. In a later analysis, the rate of TCR association differed among HLA loci, with DRB1 alleles having the most associated TCRs and HLA-C alleles having the fewest. In this cohort, only TCR beta chains were sequenced, and detectable features were limited by the absence of alpha or paired-chain data. Because the 87-base-pair reads could not distinguish some IMGT-functional V segments, including TRBV6-2 and TRBV6-3, those segments were excluded. In the study, approximately 150 TCR beta chains were listed as associated with cytomegalovirus.

There are 15 amino acids in the CDR3, from cysteine to phenylalanine inclusive. Only the CDR3 DNA is retained, 45 bases long and in frame from the first base. V is pared back by 4 bases and J by 4 bases, with 14 bases lying between the germline termini. CDR1 and CDR2, looked up from the germline V gene, are SGDLS and YYNGEE. The cohort comprised under 700 healthy bone marrow donors. At the time of sampling, every cohort member was nominally healthy, though immune exposures that went unrecorded were likely present. The donor tested CMV seronegative and was one of the 352 seronegative cohort members. Every donor gave a peripheral blood sample, and the peripheral blood mononuclear cells from that sample were used for TCR beta sequencing. The Qiagen DNeasy Blood Extraction Kit was used to extract genomic DNA from the blood cell samples. Receptor amplification or capture employed the immunoSEQ multiplex PCR assay. The multiplex PCR relied on a mix of 60 forward primers for TCR Vbeta segments and 13 reverse primers for TCR Jbeta segments. Amplification of the CDR3 region of rearranged TCR beta genes was performed with a multiplex PCR assay on genomic DNA. The Illumina HiSeq System was used to sequence the amplified TCR beta libraries as 87-base-pair reads. The original pipeline was this. A later analysis counted about 80 million unique TCR beta chains across the 666 repertoires, and roughly 10 million of these chains were shared by at least two donors. To remove PCR and sequencing errors, raw reads were error-corrected and collapsed into unique sequences using a nearest-neighbor algorithm that merged closely related sequences. CDR3 sequences were aligned to IMGT reference sequences to assign V, D and J gene segments. For a sequence to be retained, a match of at least six nucleotides was required to both a V gene segment and a J gene segment. A rearrangement was called productive if the CDR3 had no stop codons and remained in frame with V and J, and every other rearrangement was called non-productive. CDR3 was defined by IMGT convention, running from the second conserved V-encoded cysteine to the conserved J-encoded phenylalanine. The earlier analysis of approximately 590 of the donors excluded any sequence lacking an unambiguous match to a single V gene segment. In an earlier analysis of several hundred of the donors, V segments were called functional above 56.7% productive rearrangements and were called segregating when the between-donor standard deviation exceeded 5%. A statistical classification framework was built to diagnose cytomegalovirus status from the catalog of TCR beta chain sequences. In a later analysis, TCR nucleotide sequences were compared against IMGT/GENE-DB human TR gene sequences so that V and J genes could be assigned. A later analysis assigned CDR3 sequences and most-parsimonious VDJ recombination scenarios with the TCRdist pipeline. In a later analysis, every TCR beta chain was defined by the combination of its CDR3 amino acid sequence and its V-gene family, and reads without a unique V-gene family were dropped. A later analysis removed nearly 600 highly shared, low-generation-probability nucleotide sequences to deal with suspected cross-contamination and a sequencing artifact. A later analysis calculated a clonal expansion index for each public chain from normalized within-repertoire ranks of inferred template counts. A later analysis computed generation probabilities with a VDJ recombination model fitted to out-of-frame rearrangements, and checked the results against IGoR. Hypergeometric tests were used in a later analysis to score TCR-TCR, TCR-HLA and TCR-CMV co-occurrence, with a repertoire-size bias correction applied to the TCR pairs. A later analysis estimated false discovery rates by permuting HLA or CMV assignments 20 times. A later analysis grouped co-occurring TCRs with DBSCAN, adding TCRdist sequence similarity when clustering within HLA-allele-positive subsets. Repertoires with fewer than 30,000 or more than 120,000 public chains were left out of co-occurrence clustering, as were a handful of repertoires with anomalous nucleotide sharing. The table comes from immuneACCESS by way of TCRdb, which keeps in-frame sequences with V and J called. Part of the clones is missing from these tables; in studies checked, under half for an unresolved V gene and the rest for unknown reasons. Clone size and V and J calls were adopted from that table, with D and trimming inferred from the DNA. The sample table shows 110,000 to 150,000 clones, and around 82% are seen once. About 2.9% of the sample goes to the ten largest clones.

Remarks on this clone: Its recognized antigen is unknown. One base away there is no much larger clone; base qualities are not given.

The rearrangement joined TRBV9 to TRBJ1-4; the D gene assignment is ambiguous. Specimen: PBMCs. This clonotype originated in a female donor in good health and CMV-seronegative. The DNA sequence is as follows: TGTGCCAGCAGCCCCGGCCCCGGGGTTAATGAAAAACTGTTTTTT. Its translation is CASSPGPGVNEKLFF. Full variable domain (CDR3 extended with the reference TRBV9 and TRBJ1-4 proteins): DSGVTQTPKHLITATGQRVTLRCSPRSGDLSVYWYQQSLDQGLQFLIQYYNGEERAKGNILERFSAQQFPDLHSELNLSSLELGDSALYFCASSPGPGVNEKLFFGSGTQLSVL.